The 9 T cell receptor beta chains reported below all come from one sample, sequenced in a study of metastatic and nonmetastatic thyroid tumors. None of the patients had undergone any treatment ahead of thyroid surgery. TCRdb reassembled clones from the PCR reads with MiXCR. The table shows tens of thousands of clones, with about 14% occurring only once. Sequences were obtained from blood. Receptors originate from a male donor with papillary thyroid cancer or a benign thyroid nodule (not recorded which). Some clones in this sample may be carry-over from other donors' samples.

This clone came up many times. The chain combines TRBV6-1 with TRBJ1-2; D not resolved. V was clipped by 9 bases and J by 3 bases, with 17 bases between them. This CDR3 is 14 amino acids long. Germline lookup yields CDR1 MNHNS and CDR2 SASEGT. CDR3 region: CASTGVQDYYGYTF. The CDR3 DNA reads TGTGCCAGTACCGGGGTCCAAGATTACTATGGCTACACCTTC.

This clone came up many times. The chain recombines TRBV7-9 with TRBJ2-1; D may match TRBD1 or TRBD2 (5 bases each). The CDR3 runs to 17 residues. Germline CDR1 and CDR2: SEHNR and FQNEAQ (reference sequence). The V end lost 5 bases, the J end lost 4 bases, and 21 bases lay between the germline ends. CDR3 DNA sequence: TGTGCCAGCAGCCCCCCCTCTGGAAGGGACCTATACAATGAGCAGTTCTTC. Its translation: CASSPPSGRDLYNEQFF.

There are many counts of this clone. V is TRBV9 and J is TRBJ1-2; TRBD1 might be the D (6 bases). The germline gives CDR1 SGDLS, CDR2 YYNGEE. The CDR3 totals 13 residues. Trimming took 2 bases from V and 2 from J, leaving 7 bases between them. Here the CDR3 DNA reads TGTGCCAGCAGCGTGGACAGCAACTATGGCTACACCTTC. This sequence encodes CASSVDSNYGYTF.

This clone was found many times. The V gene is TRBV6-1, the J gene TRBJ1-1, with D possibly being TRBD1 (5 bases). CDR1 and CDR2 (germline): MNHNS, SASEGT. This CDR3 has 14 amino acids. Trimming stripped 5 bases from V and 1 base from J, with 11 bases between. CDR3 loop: CASSQRRGNTEAFF. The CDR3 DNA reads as TGTGCCAGCAGTCAACGGAGGGGGAACACTGAAGCTTTCTTT.

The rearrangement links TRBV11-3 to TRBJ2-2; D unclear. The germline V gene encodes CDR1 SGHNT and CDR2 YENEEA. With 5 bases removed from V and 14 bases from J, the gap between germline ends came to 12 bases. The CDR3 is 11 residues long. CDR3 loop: CASSQWADLFF. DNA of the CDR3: TGTGCCAGCAGCCAGTGGGCGGATCTGTTTTTT.

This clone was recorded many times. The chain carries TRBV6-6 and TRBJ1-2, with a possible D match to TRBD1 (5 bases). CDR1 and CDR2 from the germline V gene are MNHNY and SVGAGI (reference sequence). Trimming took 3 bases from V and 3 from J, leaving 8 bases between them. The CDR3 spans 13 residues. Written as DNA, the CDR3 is TGTGCCAGCAGTTATGGCAGGGACTATGGCTACACCTTC. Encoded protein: CASSYGRDYGYTF.

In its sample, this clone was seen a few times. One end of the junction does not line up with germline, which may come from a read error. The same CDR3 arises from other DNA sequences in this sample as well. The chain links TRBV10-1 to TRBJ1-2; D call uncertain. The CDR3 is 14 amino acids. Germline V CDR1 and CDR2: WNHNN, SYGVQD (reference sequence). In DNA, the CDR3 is TGCGCCAGCAGTGCCGAGACATTTCGATATGGCTACACATTC. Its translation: CASSAETFRYGYTF.

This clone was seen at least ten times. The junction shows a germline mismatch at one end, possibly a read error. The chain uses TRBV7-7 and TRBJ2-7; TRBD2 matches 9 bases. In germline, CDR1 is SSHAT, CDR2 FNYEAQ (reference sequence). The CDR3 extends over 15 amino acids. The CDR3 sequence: CASSLAAGGPYEQYF. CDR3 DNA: TGTGCTAGCAGCTTAGCAGCGGGAGGCCCCTACGAGCAGTACTTC.

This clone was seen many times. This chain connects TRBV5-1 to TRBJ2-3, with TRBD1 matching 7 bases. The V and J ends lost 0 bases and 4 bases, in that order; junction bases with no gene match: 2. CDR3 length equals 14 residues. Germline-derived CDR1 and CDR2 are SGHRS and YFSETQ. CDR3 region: CASSLGQGPDTQYF. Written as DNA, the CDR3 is TGCGCCAGCAGCTTGGGACAGGGACCAGATACGCAGTATTTT.